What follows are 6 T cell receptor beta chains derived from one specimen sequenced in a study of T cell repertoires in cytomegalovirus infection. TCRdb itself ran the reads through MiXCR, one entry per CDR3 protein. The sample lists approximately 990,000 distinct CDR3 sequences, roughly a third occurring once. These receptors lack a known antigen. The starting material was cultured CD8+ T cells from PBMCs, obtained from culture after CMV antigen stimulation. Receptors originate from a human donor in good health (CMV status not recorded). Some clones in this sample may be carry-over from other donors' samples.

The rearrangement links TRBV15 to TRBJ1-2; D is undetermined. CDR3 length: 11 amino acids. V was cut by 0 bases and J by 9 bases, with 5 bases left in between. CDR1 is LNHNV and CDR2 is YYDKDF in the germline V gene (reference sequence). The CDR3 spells CATSRDRSYTF. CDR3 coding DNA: TGTGCCACCAGCAGAGATCGCAGCTACACCTTC.

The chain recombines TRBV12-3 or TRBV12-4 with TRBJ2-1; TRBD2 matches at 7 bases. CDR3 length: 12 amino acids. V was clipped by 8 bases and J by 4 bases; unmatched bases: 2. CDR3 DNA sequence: TGTGCCAGCGACGGGGGGTACAATGAGCAGTTCTTC. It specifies CASDGGYNEQFF.

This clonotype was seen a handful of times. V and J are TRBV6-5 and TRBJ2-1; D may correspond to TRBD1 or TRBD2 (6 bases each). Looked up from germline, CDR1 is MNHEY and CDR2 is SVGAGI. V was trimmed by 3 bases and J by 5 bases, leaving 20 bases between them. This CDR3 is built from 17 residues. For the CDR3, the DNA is TGTGCCAGCAGTTATGAGGGGGGCTATGGAAGAAACAATGAGCAGTTCTTC. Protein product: CASSYEGGYGRNNEQFF.

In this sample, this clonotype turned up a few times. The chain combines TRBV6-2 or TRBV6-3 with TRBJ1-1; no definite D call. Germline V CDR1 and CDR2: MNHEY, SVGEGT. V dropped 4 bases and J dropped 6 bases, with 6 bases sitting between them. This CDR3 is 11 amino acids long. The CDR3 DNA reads TGTGCCAGCAGTTCTATCGCTGAAGCTTTCTTT. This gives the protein CASSSIAEAFF.

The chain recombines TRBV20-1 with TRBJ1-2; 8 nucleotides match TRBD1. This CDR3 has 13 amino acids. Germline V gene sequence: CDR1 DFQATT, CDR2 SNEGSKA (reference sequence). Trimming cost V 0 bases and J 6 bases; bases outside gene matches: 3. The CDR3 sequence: CSARDQGANGYTF. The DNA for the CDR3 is TGCAGTGCTAGAGATCAGGGGGCAAATGGCTACACCTTC.

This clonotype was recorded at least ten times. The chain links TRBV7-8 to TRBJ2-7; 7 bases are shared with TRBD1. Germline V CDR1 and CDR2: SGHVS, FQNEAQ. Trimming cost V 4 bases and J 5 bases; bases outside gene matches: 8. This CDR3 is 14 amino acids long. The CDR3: CASSWIQGHDEQYV. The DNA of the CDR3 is TGTGCCAGCAGCTGGATACAGGGGCATGACGAGCAGTACGTC.